This TCR beta chain was retrieved from a study of blood T cell repertoires in COVID-19. The CDR3 is made up of 15 amino acids. V was pared by 3 bases and J by 4 bases, with 2 bases of the junction left unmatched. Germline V gene data show CDR1 as KGHSH and CDR2 as LQKENI. Profiled with immunoSEQ multiplex PCR; TCRdb holds only in-frame clones, not every one. The sample records about 120,000 clones, around nine tenths being singletons. The V and J genes are TRBV18 and TRBJ2-2; 10 bases line up with TRBD1. Input material: peripheral blood. The receptor comes from a woman in her forties or fifties with acute or convalescent COVID-19. The CDR3 loop reads CASSPWTGGTGELFF. Written as DNA, the CDR3 is TGTGCCAGCTCACCCTGGACAGGGGGCACCGGGGAGCTGTTTTTT.